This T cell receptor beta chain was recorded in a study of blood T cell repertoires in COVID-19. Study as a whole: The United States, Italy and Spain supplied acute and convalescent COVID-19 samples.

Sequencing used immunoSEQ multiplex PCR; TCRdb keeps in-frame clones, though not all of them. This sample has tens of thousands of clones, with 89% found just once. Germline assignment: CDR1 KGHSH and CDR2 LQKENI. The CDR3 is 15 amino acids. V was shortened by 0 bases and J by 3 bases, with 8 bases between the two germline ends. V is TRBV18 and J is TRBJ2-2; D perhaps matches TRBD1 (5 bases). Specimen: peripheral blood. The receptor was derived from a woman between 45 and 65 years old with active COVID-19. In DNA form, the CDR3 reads TGTGCCAGCTCACCACCTCTAGGGGACACCGGGGAGCTGTTTTTT. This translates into CASSPPLGDTGELFF. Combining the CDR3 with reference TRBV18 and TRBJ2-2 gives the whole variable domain NAGVMQNPRHLVRRRGQEARLRCSPMKGHSHVYWYRQLPEEGLKFMVYLQKENIIDESGMPKERFSAEFPKEGPSILRIQQVVRGDSAAYFCASSPPLGDTGELFFGEGSRLTVL.